This T cell receptor beta chain was profiled in a study of control samples from healthy donors and cancer patients. The trim removed 8 bases at V and 10 bases at J, leaving 6 bases unmatched. The CDR3 spans 13 residues. Germline V gene data show CDR1 as LNHDA and CDR2 as SQIVND (reference sequence). This clone was observed a single time. Only in-frame clones appear in the TCRdb table, and some are missing; sequencing was by immunoSEQ multiplex PCR. The table lists approximately 69,000 clones, 89% of them singletons, with around 5.1% in the top ten. The sequenced sample was PBMCs. The V and J genes are TRBV19 and TRBJ2-1; 12 nucleotides align to TRBD2. This receptor was taken from a man aged 55-75 years with colorectal cancer. The CDR3 nucleotides are TGTGCCAGTGCTAGCGGGGGGGCTCGGGAGCAGTTCTTC. Translation: CASASGGAREQFF.